This T cell receptor (beta chain) was sequenced in a study of blood T cells in healthy people across ages. Germline loops: CDR1 LGHDT, CDR2 YNNKEL (reference sequence). The CDR3 consists of 14 residues. Then a second PCR, running about 6 to 12 cycles, was carried out with a sample-barcoded 5' primer and a J-beta primer mix. TCRdb re-analysed the 5' RACE reads in MiXCR, keeping a single row per CDR3 protein. This sample yields about 1.6 million distinct CDR3 sequences, of which roughly a third are seen a single time; 11% belongs to the top ten. The source of this sequence is a woman aged 30 to 39 in good health. V and J are TRBV3-1 and TRBJ2-1; tentatively, D is TRBD1 (6 bases). Matching the DNA end better, TRBJ2-7 makes the J call doubtful. The sample consisted of blood. The CDR3 DNA sequence: TGTGCCAGCAGCTGTTCCGGCAGGGGCGACGGGCAGTACTTC. It translates to CASSCSGRGDGQYF.